These 32 T cell receptor beta chains were sequenced from one sample in a study of cytomegalovirus exposure and HLA in healthy donors. PCR involved 60 Vbeta and 13 Jbeta primers. Sequencing used immunoSEQ multiplex PCR; TCRdb keeps in-frame clones, though not all of them. The sample holds 150,000 or so clones, 84% seen once. What was sequenced was PBMCs. These receptors all stem from a young man in good health and CMV-seronegative.

This chain joins TRBV7-6 and TRBJ2-7; D might be TRBD2 (6 bases). The germline V and J ends were trimmed by 0 bases and 6 bases, with 12 bases remaining between them. CDR1 is SGHVS, CDR2 FNYEAQ, per germline. There are 14 residues in the CDR3. The CDR3 coding sequence is TGTGCCAGCAGCTTAGCTAGCGGAGCCGTCGAGCAGTACTTC. It is translated as CASSLASGAVEQYF.

V is TRBV19 and J is TRBJ2-1, with 7 bases identical to TRBD2. CDR3 length: 18 amino acids. V shed 3 bases, J shed 2 bases, and the junction held 13 bases outside the gene matches. The germline gives CDR1 LNHDA, CDR2 SQIVND (reference sequence). CDR3 nucleotide sequence: TGTGCCAGTAGTATGGGGGGAGGGGAGCTAATAACCTACAATGAGCAGTTCTTC. Translating it yields CASSMGGGELITYNEQFF.

This clone was found a few times. The CDR3 protein is CASTPDRGLEKLFF. As DNA, the CDR3 is TGTGCCAGCACCCCGGACAGGGGGCTTGAAAAACTGTTTTTT. V gene TRBV5-8 combines with J gene TRBJ1-4, with 11 bases that match TRBD1. This CDR3 has 14 amino acids. Germline CDR1 SGHTS, CDR2 YDEGEE. V shed 6 bases, J shed 7 bases, and the junction held 5 bases outside the gene matches. Supplemented by reference TRBV5-8 and TRBJ1-4, the full variable domain reads EAGVTQSPTHLIKTRGQQATLRCSPISGHTSVYWYQQALGLGLQFLLWYDEGEERNRGNFPPRFSGRQFPNYSSELNVNALELEDSALYLCASTPDRGLEKLFFGSGTQLSVL.

The CDR3 here is CASSNDPGTSGGRADTQYF. The DNA of the CDR3 is TGTGCCAGCAGCAACGACCCTGGGACTAGCGGGGGGAGGGCAGATACGCAGTATTTT. The chain recombines TRBV21-1 with TRBJ2-3; TRBD2 is the table's D call and was not checked against the DNA. TRBV21-1 constitutes a pseudogene. This CDR3 has 19 residues.

V gene TRBV7-6 combines with J gene TRBJ2-5; TRBD1 aligns across 8 bases. The ends lost 5 bases at V and 2 bases at J; junction bases unmatched: 7. This CDR3 is 15 amino acids long. Germline V gene lookup returns CDR1 SGHVS and CDR2 FNYEAQ. CDR3 sequence: CASSQLDRGQETQYF. The CDR3 DNA reads as TGTGCCAGCAGCCAACTCGACAGGGGACAAGAGACCCAGTACTTC.

This clone has just one count. The rearrangement uses TRBV27 and TRBJ1-5, with unresolved D. Trimming shortened V by 1 base and J by 0 bases, and 10 bases separated the two germline ends. CDR3 size: 16 residues. The germline V gene has CDR1 MNHEY and CDR2 SMNVEV (reference sequence). The CDR3 DNA reads as TGTGCCAGCAGTTTATGGGCAGACAATAGCAATCAGCCCCAGCATTTT. It yields the protein CASSLWADNSNQPQHF.

The chain uses TRBV2 and TRBJ1-5, with 9 bases fitting TRBD1. With V trimmed by 4 bases and J by 7 bases, 8 bases remained unmatched. The CDR3 extends over 15 amino acids. Germline CDR1 reads SNHLY; CDR2 reads FYNNEI. The CDR3 is CASSAIQGARQPQHF. DNA of the CDR3: TGTGCCAGCAGTGCCATACAGGGGGCTCGGCAGCCCCAGCATTTT. Together with reference TRBV2 and TRBJ1-5, the CDR3 gives the full variable domain: EPEVTQTPSHQVTQMGQEVILRCVPISNHLYFYWYRQILGQKVEFLVSFYNNEISEKSEIFDDQFSVERPDGSNFTLKIRSTKLEDSAMYFCASSAIQGARQPQHFGDGTRLSIL.

This clone appeared once. This chain links TRBV19 with TRBJ1-2; D unresolved. The CDR3 sequence is 12 residues long. Germline V lookup: CDR1 LNHDA, CDR2 SQIVND (reference sequence). The V end was cut by 11 bases, the J end by 1 base, with 11 bases between. CDR3 in amino acids: CASYRVNYGYTF. CDR3 nucleotide sequence: TGTGCCTCCTACAGAGTTAACTATGGCTACACCTTC.

In its sample, this clone was seen a few times. The CDR3 here is CASSLAGGVFYEQYF. The CDR3 coding sequence is TGCGCCAGCAGCTTGGCCGGGGGGGTTTTCTACGAGCAGTACTTC. The chain couples TRBV5-1 to TRBJ2-7; TRBD2 agrees at 8 bases. The CDR3 runs to 15 residues. Per germline, CDR1 SGHRS and CDR2 YFSETQ. The trim removed 0 bases at V and 3 bases at J, leaving 5 bases unmatched.

This clone turned up a few times. This chain uses TRBV28 with TRBJ1-5, with D possibly matching TRBD1 (6 bases). The CDR3 sequence is 14 residues long. V shed 3 bases and J shed 5 bases, with 11 bases lying between them. CDR1 MDHEN and CDR2 SYDVKM come from the germline V gene. The CDR3 coding sequence is TGTGCCAGCAGTTTTGTGGGGGCGCATCAGCCCCAGCATTTT. As protein: CASSFVGAHQPQHF.

The chain is built from TRBV27 and TRBJ1-2, with TRBD1 identical over 10 bases. J was trimmed by 4 bases and V by 6 bases; bases with no gene match: 8. From germline, CDR1 is MNHEY and CDR2 SMNVEV (reference sequence). The CDR3 runs 15 residues. The CDR3 nucleotides read TGTGCCAGCAGACCCGAAGGGACAGGGGCCTATGGCTACACCTTC. It yields the protein CASRPEGTGAYGYTF.

The chain has TRBV5-6 and TRBJ2-3; no definite D call. The CDR3 runs to 14 residues. Germline CDR1 reads SGHDT; CDR2 reads YYEEEE. V dropped 0 bases and J dropped 0 bases, with 5 bases sitting between them. The CDR3, as DNA: TGTGCCAGCAGCTTGGGTAGTAGCACAGATACGCAGTATTTT. It encodes CASSLGSSTDTQYF.

The chain couples TRBV7-9 to TRBJ1-1; perhaps TRBD1 as D (6 bases). V was trimmed by 6 bases and J by 4 bases, leaving 12 bases between them. Germline V gives CDR1 SEHNR, CDR2 FQNEAQ (reference sequence). The CDR3 is made up of 13 amino acids. The CDR3 coding sequence is TGTGCCAGCAGGGGGGCGAGGGGCACTGAAGCTTTCTTT. This sequence encodes CASRGARGTEAFF.

The chain links TRBV14 to TRBJ2-5; 10 bases are shared with TRBD1. The J call may be faulty, since TRBJ2-7 better matches the DNA end. Germline loops: CDR1 SGHDN, CDR2 FVKESK. This CDR3 has 16 residues. The CDR3 sequence: CASSQVDRGLHLEQYF. DNA of the CDR3: TGTGCCAGCAGCCAAGTCGACAGGGGGCTCCACCTCGAGCAGTACTTC.

Turning to this clone: Other DNA sequences in this specimen translate into the identical CDR3. The chain uses TRBV5-1 and TRBJ1-4; TRBD1 matches at 8 bases. Germline CDR1 is SGHRS and CDR2 is YFSETQ. V lost 0 bases, J lost 6 bases, and 1 base stayed unmatched. The CDR3 has 14 residues. Here the CDR3 reads CASSLAGGYEKLFF. Written as DNA, the CDR3 is TGCGCCAGCAGCTTGGCAGGGGGCTATGAAAAACTGTTTTTT.

The chain is built from TRBV7-3 and TRBJ1-4; tentative D call: TRBD1 (5 bases). V lost 0 bases and J 3 bases, leaving 8 bases between the germline ends. Germline loops: CDR1 SGHTA, CDR2 FQGTGA. This CDR3 is 15 amino acids long. The CDR3 DNA is TGTGCCAGCAGCTTAACCCCAGGGCCTAATGAAAAACTGTTTTTT. It is translated as CASSLTPGPNEKLFF.

This CDR3 reads CASSENGRVGVLTF. The CDR3 DNA sequence: TGTGCCAGCAGTGAAAACGGTCGGGTAGGTGTCCTGACTTTC. The rearrangement links TRBV2 to TRBJ2-6, with D unclear. The CDR3 loop spans 14 amino acids. V was trimmed by 2 bases and J by 13 bases, leaving 15 bases between them. Germline V gene data show CDR1 as SNHLY and CDR2 as FYNNEI.

The V and J genes are TRBV7-2 and TRBJ2-7; 8 bases fit TRBD1. Germline V gene data show CDR1 as SGHTA and CDR2 as FQGNSA. Germline trimming cut 5 bases from V and 1 base from J; bases unmatched to any gene: 4. CDR3 length equals 14 residues. Here the CDR3 DNA reads TGTGCCAGCAGCCAGAGACAGGGGTCCTACGAGCAGTACTTC. Its translation is CASSQRQGSYEQYF.

The gene calls are TRBV29-1 and TRBJ1-4, with D unresolved. The germline V gene has CDR1 SQVTM and CDR2 ANQGSEA. The CDR3 totals 13 residues. DNA for the CDR3: TGCGGCGGGGAGCTCGGGAATAATGAAAAACTGTTTTTT. Protein product: CGGELGNNEKLFF.

The rearrangement links TRBV18 to TRBJ1-1, with a possible D match to TRBD1 (6 bases). Looked up from germline, CDR1 is KGHSH and CDR2 is LQKENI. This CDR3 has 16 residues. The ends were cut back, 6 bases at V and 0 bases at J, with 17 bases in the middle. DNA for the CDR3: TGTGCCAGCTCCTCCACAGGGTTTCCAATGAACACTGAAGCTTTCTTT. This sequence encodes CASSSTGFPMNTEAFF.

The chain carries TRBV28 and TRBJ2-7; possibly TRBD2 for D (7 bases). Between the trimmed V and J ends, which lost 5 bases and 4 bases, there was a span of 21 bases. CDR1 MDHEN and CDR2 SYDVKM come from the germline V gene. This CDR3 region has 16 residues. The CDR3 region has the DNA TGTGCCAGCAGTCCCCTAGCGGTGGCAGGGGATTACGAGCAGTACTTC. It codes for CASSPLAVAGDYEQYF.

CDR3 DNA sequence: TGTGCCAGCTTAGCGGCTCAGGGATCCCAAGAGACCCAGTACTTC. This encodes CASLAAQGSQETQYF. This sequence joins TRBV18 and TRBJ2-5; D is perhaps TRBD2 (6 bases). CDR3 length: 15 amino acids. Germline CDR1 KGHSH, CDR2 LQKENI. Trimming removed 7 bases from V and 1 base from J, with 16 bases in between.

V gene TRBV27 combines with J gene TRBJ2-7; 9 positions match TRBD2. The CDR3 runs 13 residues. CDR1 and CDR2 (germline): MNHEY, SMNVEV (reference sequence). J gave up 3 bases and V 7 bases, and 4 bases lay outside the gene matches. CDR3 protein: CASISAGGYEQYF. In nucleotides, the CDR3 is TGTGCCAGCATCTCAGCGGGAGGCTACGAGCAGTACTTC.

The V gene is TRBV9, the J gene TRBJ1-5; 10 bases align to TRBD1. Per germline, CDR1 SGDLS and CDR2 YYNGEE. Unmatched junction bases numbered 2, after V lost 4 bases and J lost 4 bases. The length of the CDR3 is 14 residues. The CDR3 DNA reads as TGTGCCAGCAGCCTGGACAGGGGGAATCAGCCCCAGCATTTT. It translates to CASSLDRGNQPQHF.

The V call is TRBV6-5, the J call TRBJ2-7, with D possibly being TRBD2 (6 bases). Trimming pared 1 base from V and 2 bases from J, leaving 9 bases between. Germline V gene sequence: CDR1 MNHEY, CDR2 SVGAGI. The CDR3 totals 14 residues. CDR3 nucleotide sequence: TGTGCCAGCAGTTACTGGGACTCCCCCTACGAGCAGTACTTC. As protein: CASSYWDSPYEQYF.

The rearrangement links TRBV6-5 to TRBJ2-3, with a weak D call TRBD2 (6 bases). In germline, CDR1 is MNHEY, CDR2 SVGAGI. This CDR3 contains 14 residues. V dropped 5 bases and J dropped 1 base, with 10 bases sitting between them. The CDR3 here is CASSSGQGTDTQYF. CDR3 DNA: TGTGCCAGCAGTAGCGGGCAGGGCACAGATACGCAGTATTTT.

This chain links TRBV10-3 with TRBJ1-1; D remains ambiguous. The CDR3 length is 14 residues. V was trimmed by 0 bases and J by 1 base, leaving 6 bases between them. CDR1 ENHRY and CDR2 SYGVKD come from the germline V gene. CDR3 residues: CAISESSGNTEAFF. The DNA of the CDR3 is TGTGCCATCAGTGAGTCGTCAGGGAACACTGAAGCTTTCTTT.

This chain connects TRBV28 to TRBJ2-2, with 11 positions matching TRBD1. V lost 8 bases and J lost 8; bases outside the gene matches: 4. This CDR3 region has 13 residues. In germline, CDR1 is MDHEN, CDR2 SYDVKM. CDR3 coding DNA: TGTGCCAGCCGCGGACAGGGGGCGGGGGAGCTGTTTTTT. Protein: CASRGQGAGELFF.

The chain joins TRBV2 to TRBJ1-3; the match to TRBD1 covers 7 bases. V dropped 3 bases and J dropped 0; count of bases not matched to a gene: 5. CDR3 length: 16 residues. CDR1 and CDR2 (germline): SNHLY, FYNNEI. CDR3 DNA: TGTGCCAGCAGTGAGGGGACAGCCGACTCTGGAAACACCATATATTTT. It translates to CASSEGTADSGNTIYF.

This chain connects TRBV10-3 to TRBJ2-2, with 11 bases identical to TRBD1. The CDR3 has 15 amino acids. Germline CDR1 and CDR2: ENHRY and SYGVKD. Trimming cost V 6 bases and J 7 bases; bases outside gene matches: 7. The CDR3 protein is CAIRTGQGAIGELFF. DNA of the CDR3: TGTGCCATCAGGACTGGACAGGGGGCAATCGGGGAGCTGTTTTTT.

About this clone: The junction shows a germline mismatch at one end, possibly a read error. The chain carries TRBV7-9 and TRBJ2-7; D is perhaps TRBD2 (6 bases). The germline V gene encodes CDR1 SEHNR and CDR2 FQNEAQ (reference sequence). The length of the CDR3 is 16 residues. The CDR3 loop is CSSSFPPGTASYEQYF. CDR3 in DNA: TGTTCCAGCAGCTTTCCTCCGGGGACTGCCTCCTACGAGCAGTACTTC.

V usage is TRBV28 and J usage is TRBJ2-1; TRBD2 aligns across 11 bases. Germline V gives CDR1 MDHEN, CDR2 SYDVKM. The CDR3 spans 18 residues. With V trimmed by 1 base and J by 6 bases, 11 bases remained unmatched. Written as DNA, the CDR3 is TGTGCCAGCAGTTTATTAATAGCGGGGGGGCTTTTAACCAATGAGCAGTTCTTC. This codes for CASSLLIAGGLLTNEQFF.